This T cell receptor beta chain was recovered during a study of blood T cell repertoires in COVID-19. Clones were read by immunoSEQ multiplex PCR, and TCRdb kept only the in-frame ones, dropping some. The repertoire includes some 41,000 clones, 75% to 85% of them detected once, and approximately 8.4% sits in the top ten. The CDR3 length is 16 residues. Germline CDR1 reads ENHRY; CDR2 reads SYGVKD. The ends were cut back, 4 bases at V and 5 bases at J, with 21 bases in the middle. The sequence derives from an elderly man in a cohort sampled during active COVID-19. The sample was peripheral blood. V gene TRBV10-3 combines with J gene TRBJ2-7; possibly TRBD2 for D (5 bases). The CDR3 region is CAISAARAEDGDEQYF. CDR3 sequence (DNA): TGTGCCATCAGTGCGGCGCGGGCTGAGGATGGGGACGAGCAGTACTTC.